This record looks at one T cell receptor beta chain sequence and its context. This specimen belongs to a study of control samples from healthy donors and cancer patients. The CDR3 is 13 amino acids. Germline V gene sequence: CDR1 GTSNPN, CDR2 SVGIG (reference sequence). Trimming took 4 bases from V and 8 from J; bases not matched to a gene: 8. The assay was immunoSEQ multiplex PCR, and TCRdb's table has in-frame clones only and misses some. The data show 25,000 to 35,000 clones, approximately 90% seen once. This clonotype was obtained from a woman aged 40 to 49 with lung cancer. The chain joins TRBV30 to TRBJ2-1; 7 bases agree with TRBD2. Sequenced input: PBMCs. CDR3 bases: TGTGCCTGGAAATCCCGGCTAGCGGATGAGCAGTTCTTC. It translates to CAWKSRLADEQFF.